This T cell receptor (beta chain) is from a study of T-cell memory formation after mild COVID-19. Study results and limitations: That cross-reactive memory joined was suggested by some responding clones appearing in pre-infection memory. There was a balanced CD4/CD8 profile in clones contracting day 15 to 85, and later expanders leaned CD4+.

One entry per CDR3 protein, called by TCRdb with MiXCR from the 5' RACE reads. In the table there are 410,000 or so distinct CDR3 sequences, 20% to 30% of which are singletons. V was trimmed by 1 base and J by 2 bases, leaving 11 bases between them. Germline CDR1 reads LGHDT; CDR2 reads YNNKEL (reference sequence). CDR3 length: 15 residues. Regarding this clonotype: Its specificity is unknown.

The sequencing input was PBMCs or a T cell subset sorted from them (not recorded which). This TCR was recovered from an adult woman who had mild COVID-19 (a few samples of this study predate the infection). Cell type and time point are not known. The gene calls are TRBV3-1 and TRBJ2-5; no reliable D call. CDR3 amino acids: CASSQVTMAQETQYF. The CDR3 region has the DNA TGTGCCAGCAGCCAAGTGACAATGGCTCAAGAGACCCAGTACTTC.